This T cell receptor (beta chain) was obtained from a study of neurological immune-mediated disorders. Broader study findings: The greatest TCR clonal expansion appeared in HTLV-1-associated myelopathy and the smallest, falling below healthy controls, in multiple sclerosis. TCR-beta repertoires seemed private in all groups, with no expanded CDR3 amino acid sequences shared.

PBMCs numbering 2 million and stored at -80 C yielded the unsorted libraries. This clonotype was recorded at least ten times. Its specificity is unknown. Germline CDR1 reads SGHDT; CDR2 reads YYEEEE. The CDR3 is made up of 12 amino acids. The germline V and J ends were trimmed by 4 bases and 10 bases, with 12 bases remaining between them. The cDNA came from 5'RACE with 10-nucleotide random UMIs. One entry per CDR3 protein results from TCRdb running MiXCR on the 5' RACE reads. The sample contains around 80,000 distinct CDR3 sequences, approximately 10% of which appear only once. The chain joins TRBV5-6 to TRBJ2-1, with D unclear. This clonotype was obtained from a man in his forties in good health. The sample was PBMCs. The CDR3 bases are TGTGCCAGCAGCCTCCCTCCCGGCGAGCAGTTCTTC. Its protein product is CASSLPPGEQFF.